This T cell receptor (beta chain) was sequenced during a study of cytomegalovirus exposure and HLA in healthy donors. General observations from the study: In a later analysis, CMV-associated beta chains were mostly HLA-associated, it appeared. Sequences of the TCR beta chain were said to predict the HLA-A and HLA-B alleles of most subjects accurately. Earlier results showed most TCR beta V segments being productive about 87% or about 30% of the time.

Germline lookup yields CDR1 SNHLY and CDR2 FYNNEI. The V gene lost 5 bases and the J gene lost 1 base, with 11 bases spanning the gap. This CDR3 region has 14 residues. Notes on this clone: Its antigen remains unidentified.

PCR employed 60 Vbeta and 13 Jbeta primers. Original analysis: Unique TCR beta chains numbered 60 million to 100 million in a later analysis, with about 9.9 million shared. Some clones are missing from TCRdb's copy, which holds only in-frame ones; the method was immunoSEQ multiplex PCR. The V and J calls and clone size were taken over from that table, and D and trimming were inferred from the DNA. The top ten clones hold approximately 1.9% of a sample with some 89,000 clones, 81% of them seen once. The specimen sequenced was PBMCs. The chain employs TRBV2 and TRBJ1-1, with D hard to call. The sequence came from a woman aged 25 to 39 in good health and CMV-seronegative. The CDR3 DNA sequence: TGTGCCAGCAGTTGGCTTCCTCAGAACACTGAAGCTTTCTTT. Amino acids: CASSWLPQNTEAFF.